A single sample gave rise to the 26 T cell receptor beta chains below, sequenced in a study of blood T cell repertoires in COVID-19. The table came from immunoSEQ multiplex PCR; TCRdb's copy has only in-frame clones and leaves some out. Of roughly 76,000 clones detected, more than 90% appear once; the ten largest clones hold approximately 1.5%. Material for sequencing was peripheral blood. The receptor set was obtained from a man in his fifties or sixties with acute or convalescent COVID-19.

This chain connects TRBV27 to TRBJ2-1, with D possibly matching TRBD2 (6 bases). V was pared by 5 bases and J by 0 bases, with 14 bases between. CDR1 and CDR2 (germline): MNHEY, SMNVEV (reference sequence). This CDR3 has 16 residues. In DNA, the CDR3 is TGTGCCAGCAGTGTGAGCGGGCAGAGCTCCTACAATGAGCAGTTCTTC. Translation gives CASSVSGQSSYNEQFF.

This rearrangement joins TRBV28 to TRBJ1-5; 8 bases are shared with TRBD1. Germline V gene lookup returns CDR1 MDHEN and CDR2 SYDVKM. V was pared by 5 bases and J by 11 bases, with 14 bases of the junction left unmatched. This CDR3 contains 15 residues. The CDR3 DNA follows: TGTGCCAGCAGTCGACACGGACAGGGAGACGTGTCCCAGCATTTT. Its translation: CASSRHGQGDVSQHF.

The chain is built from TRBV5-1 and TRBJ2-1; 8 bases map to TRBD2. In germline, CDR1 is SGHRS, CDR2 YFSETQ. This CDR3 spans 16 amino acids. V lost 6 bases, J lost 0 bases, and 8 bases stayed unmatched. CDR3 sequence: CASNQRSGSSYNEQFF. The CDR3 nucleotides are TGCGCCAGCAACCAGAGGAGCGGGAGCTCCTACAATGAGCAGTTCTTC.

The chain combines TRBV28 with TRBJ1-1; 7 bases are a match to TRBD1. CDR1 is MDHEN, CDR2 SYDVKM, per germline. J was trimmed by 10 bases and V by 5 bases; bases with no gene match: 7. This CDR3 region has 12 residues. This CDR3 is CASSQGTAAAFF. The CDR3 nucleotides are TGTGCCAGCAGTCAAGGGACAGCTGCAGCTTTCTTT. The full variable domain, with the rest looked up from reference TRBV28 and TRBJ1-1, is DVKVTQSSRYLVKRTGEKVFLECVQDMDHENMFWYRQDPGLGLRLIYFSYDVKMKEKGDIPEGYSVSREKKERFSLILESASTNQTSMYLCASSQGTAAAFFGQGTRLTVV.

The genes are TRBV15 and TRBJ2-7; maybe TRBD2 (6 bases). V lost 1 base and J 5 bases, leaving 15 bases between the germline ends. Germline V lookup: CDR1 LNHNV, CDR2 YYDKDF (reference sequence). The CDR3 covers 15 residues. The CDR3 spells CATSRVARGVDEQYF. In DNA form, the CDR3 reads TGTGCCACCAGCAGAGTGGCCCGCGGGGTGGACGAGCAGTACTTC.

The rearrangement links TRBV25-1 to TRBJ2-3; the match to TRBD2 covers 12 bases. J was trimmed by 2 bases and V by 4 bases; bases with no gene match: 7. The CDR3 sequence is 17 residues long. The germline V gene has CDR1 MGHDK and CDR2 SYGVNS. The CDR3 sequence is CASSVRLAGDPTDTQYF. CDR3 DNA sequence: TGTGCCAGCAGTGTCCGACTAGCGGGGGATCCCACAGATACGCAGTATTTT.

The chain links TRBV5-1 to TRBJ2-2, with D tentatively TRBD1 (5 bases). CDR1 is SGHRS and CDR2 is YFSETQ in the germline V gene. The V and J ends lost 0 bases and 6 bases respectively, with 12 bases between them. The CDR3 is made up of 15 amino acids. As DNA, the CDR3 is TGCGCCAGCAGCTTGGAGGACAAGGCCTCCGGGGAGCTGTTTTTT. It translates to CASSLEDKASGELFF.

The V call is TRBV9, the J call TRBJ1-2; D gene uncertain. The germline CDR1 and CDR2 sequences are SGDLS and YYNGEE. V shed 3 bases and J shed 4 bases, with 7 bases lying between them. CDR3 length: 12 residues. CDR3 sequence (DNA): TGTGCCAGCAGCGCCGGACTCTATGGCTACACCTTC. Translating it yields CASSAGLYGYTF.

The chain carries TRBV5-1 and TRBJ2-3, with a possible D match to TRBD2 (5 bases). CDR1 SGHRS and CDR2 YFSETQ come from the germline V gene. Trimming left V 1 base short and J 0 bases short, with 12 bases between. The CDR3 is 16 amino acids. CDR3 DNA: TGCGCCAGCAGCTTGCGGCTAGCCGGGAGCACAGATACGCAGTATTTT. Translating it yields CASSLRLAGSTDTQYF.

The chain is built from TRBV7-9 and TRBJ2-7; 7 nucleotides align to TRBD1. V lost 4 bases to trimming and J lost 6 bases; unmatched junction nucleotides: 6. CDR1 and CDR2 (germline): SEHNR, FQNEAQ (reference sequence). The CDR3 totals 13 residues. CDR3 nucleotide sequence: TGTGCCAGCAGCTGGTTACAGGGGAGCGAGCAGTACTTC. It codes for CASSWLQGSEQYF. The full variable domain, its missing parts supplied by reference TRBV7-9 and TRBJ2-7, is DTGVSQNPRHKITKRGQNVTFRCDPISEHNRLYWYRQTLGQGPEFLTYFQNEAQLEKSRLLSDRFSAERPKGSFSTLEIQRTEQGDSAMYLCASSWLQGSEQYFGPGTRLTVT.

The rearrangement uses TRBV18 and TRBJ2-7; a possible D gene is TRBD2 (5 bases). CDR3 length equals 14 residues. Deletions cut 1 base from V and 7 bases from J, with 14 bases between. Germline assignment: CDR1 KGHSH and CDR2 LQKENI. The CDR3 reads CASSPLPGTSEQYF. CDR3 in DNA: TGTGCCAGCTCACCACTCCCAGGTACTAGTGAGCAGTACTTC.

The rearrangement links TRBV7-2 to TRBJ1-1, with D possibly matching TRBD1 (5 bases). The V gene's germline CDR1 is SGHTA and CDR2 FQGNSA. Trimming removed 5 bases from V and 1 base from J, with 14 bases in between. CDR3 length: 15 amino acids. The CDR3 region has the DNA TGTGCCAGCAGCCCAAGGCAGGGCACGAACACTGAAGCTTTCTTT. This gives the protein CASSPRQGTNTEAFF.

As DNA, the CDR3 is TGCGCCAGCAGCTTTGATGGGGAGTCCACTGAAGCTTTCTTT. Its translation: CASSFDGESTEAFF. This chain joins TRBV5-1 and TRBJ1-1; the D is unclear. Deletions cut 2 bases from V and 4 bases from J, with 12 bases between. Germline CDR1 SGHRS, CDR2 YFSETQ. The CDR3 runs to 14 residues.

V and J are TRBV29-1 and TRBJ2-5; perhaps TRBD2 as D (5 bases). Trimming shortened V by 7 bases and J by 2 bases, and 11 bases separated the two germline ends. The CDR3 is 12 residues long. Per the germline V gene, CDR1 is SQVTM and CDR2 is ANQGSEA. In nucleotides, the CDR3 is TGCAGCGCCGAGGGTATTCAAGAGACCCAGTACTTC. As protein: CSAEGIQETQYF.

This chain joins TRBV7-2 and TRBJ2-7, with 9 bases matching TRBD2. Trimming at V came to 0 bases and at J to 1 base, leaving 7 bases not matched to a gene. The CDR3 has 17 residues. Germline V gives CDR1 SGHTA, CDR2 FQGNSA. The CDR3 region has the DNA TGTGCCAGCAGCTTAGCGGCGTCTAGCGGGAATTCCTACGAGCAGTACTTC. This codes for CASSLAASSGNSYEQYF.

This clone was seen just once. The CDR3 DNA sequence: TGTGCCAGCAGCCAACGGGGAGAGACCCAGTACTTC. This encodes CASSQRGETQYF. The J gene is TRBJ2-5, the V gene TRBV3-1 (or the pseudogene TRBV3-2); a possible D gene is TRBD2 (5 bases). The CDR3 loop spans 12 amino acids. Between the trimmed V and J ends, which lost 2 bases and 4 bases, there was a span of 5 bases. Per the germline V gene, CDR1 is LGHDT and CDR2 is YNNKEL (reference sequence).

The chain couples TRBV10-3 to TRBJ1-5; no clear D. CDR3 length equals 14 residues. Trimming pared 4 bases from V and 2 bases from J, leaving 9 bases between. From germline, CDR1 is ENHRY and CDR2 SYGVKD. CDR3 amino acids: CAISGGVRNQPQHF. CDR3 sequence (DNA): TGTGCCATCAGTGGCGGGGTTCGCAATCAGCCCCAGCATTTT.

CDR3 nucleotide sequence: TGTGCCAGTAGTGTTCGATTTGGCCAGACAGATACGCAGTATTTT. Translating gives CASSVRFGQTDTQYF. The rearrangement joins TRBV19 to TRBJ2-3; D not certain. V was cut by 5 bases and J by 3 bases, with 15 bases left in between. From germline, CDR1 is LNHDA and CDR2 SQIVND (reference sequence). There are 15 residues in the CDR3.

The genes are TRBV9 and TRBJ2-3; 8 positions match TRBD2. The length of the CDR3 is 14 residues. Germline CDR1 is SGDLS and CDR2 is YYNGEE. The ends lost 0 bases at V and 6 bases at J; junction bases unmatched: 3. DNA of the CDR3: TGTGCCAGCAGCGTAGGGCCTAGCGGGGATACGCAGTATTTT. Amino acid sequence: CASSVGPSGDTQYF.

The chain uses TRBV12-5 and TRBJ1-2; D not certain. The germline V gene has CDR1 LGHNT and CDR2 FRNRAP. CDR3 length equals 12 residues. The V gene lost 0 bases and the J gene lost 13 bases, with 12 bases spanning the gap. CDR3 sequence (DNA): TGTGCTAGTGGTTTGGTACCGGGTACATTCACCTTC. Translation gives CASGLVPGTFTF.

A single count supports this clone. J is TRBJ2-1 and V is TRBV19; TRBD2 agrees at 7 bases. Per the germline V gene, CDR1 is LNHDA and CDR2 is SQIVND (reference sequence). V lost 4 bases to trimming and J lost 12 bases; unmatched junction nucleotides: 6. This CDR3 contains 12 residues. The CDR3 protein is CASSTQTSRQFF. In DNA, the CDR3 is TGTGCCAGTAGTACCCAGACTAGCAGGCAGTTCTTC.

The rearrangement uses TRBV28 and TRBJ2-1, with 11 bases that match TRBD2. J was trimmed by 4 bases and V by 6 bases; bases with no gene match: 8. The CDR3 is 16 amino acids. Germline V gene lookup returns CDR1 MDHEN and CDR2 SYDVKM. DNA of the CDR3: TGTGCCAGCAGCGTCTCTAGCGGGGGGCCGTACAATGAGCAGTTCTTC. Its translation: CASSVSSGGPYNEQFF.

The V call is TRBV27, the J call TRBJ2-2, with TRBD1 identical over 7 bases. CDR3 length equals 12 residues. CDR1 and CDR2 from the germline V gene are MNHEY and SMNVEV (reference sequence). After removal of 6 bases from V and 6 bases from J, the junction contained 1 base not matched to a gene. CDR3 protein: CASRTGSGELFF. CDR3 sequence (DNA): TGTGCCAGCAGGACAGGGTCCGGGGAGCTGTTTTTT.

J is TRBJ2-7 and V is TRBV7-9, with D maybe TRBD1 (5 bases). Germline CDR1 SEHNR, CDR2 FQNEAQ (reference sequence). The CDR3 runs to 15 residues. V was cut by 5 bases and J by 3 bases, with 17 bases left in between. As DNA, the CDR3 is TGTGCCAGCAGCCCCAGGGAACAGAACCACTACGAGCAGTACTTC. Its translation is CASSPREQNHYEQYF.

This chain's CDR3 is CASSQGPLGGTEAFF. CDR3 nucleotides: TGCGCCAGCAGCCAAGGGCCGCTTGGCGGCACTGAAGCTTTCTTT. This chain uses TRBV4-3 with TRBJ1-1; D not resolved. This CDR3 contains 15 residues. Germline V gene lookup returns CDR1 LGHNA and CDR2 YSLEER. V lost 1 base and J lost 4, with 13 bases in between.

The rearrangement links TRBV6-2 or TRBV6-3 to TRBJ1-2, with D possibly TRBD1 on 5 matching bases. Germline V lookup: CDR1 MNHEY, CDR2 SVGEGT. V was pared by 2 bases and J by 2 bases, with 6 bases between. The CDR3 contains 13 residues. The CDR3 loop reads CASSYGGNYGYTF. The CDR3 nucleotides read TGTGCCAGCAGTTACGGGGGGAACTATGGCTACACCTTC.